This TCR beta chain came from a study of blood T cell repertoires in COVID-19 (dated by TCRdb to the early 2020s). Describing the broader study: Collaborator samples came from the United States, Italy and Spain and covered acute and convalescent phases of COVID-19. The repertoires were made available in a free public database intended to serve as a resource for research on the immune response to SARS-CoV-2. The samples were drawn from two sources: the first 160 participants of the ongoing ImmuneRACE study, and fewer than 1,500 subjects contributed by 6 global collaborators. HLA class I and class II types, where available, came from metadata supplied by the sample provider rather than from assay-based typing. A de-identified subject ID, COVID-19 status, age in years and sex were almost always included in the sample metadata. The prospective study material was composed of cDNA or gDNA derived from T cells, B-cell-depleted T cells, or PBMCs. Subjects who had been exposed to COVID-19, were actively infected with it, or had recovered from it provided the deeply sampled blood TCRbeta repertoires that made up the dataset.

Only one count was recorded for this clone. Its antigen is not yet known. Base qualities are not at hand, and no much larger clone is one base apart. On the study overall, not on this receptor specifically: Clinical and demographic metadata were provided uncurated, with the amount varying by source and participant.

Participants in the prospective study were aged about 18 to 89 years, lived in 20 to 30 United States geographic areas, and enrolled through a virtual design. To assign participants to cohorts, the prospective study relied on clinical history that participants themselves reported in a screening survey and a study questionnaire. For ImmuneRACE Cohort 3, a participant was defined as recovered based on two consecutive negative NP/OP PCR tests, clearance by a healthcare professional, or resolution of symptoms. Each participant in the prospective study had whole blood, serum and a nasopharyngeal or oropharyngeal swab collected by mobile phlebotomists. Participants in the prospective study had the option to provide additional blood draws and questionnaires over a 2-month period. Before DNA extraction, blood samples from the prospective study were shipped at room temperature or frozen. TCRbeta CDR3 regions were amplified from genomic DNA using the immunoSEQ Assay, a bias-controlled multiplex PCR. In the source study's methods: Within the assay, amplification of reference gene primers was used to estimate how many nucleated cells each sample contained. To quantify the absolute abundance of each unique TCRbeta CDR3 rearrangement, sequence reads were collapsed and filtered. For each sample, productive Simpson clonality was calculated by taking the square root of Simpson's diversity index across productive rearrangements. Entries here come from immuneACCESS through TCRdb and include only in-frame sequences with V and J called. Some clones fail to appear in such tables; in the studies checked, an unresolved V gene covers under half of the shortfall, and the cause of the remainder is unknown. Clone size and V and J calls were adopted from that table, with D and trimming inferred from the DNA. The sample has roughly 380,000 clones on record, around 87% of them singletons. The ten most abundant clones make up approximately 1.2% of the sample.

The CDR3 holds 13 amino acids from the cysteine to the phenylalanine. The entry retains the CDR3 DNA only, 39 bases that are in frame from base 1. The germline ends are 9 bases apart after V is trimmed by 5 bases and J by 1 base. The chain is encoded by TRBV12-3 or TRBV12-4 joined to TRBJ2-7; the D gene is perhaps TRBD2, from 6 matching bases. The specimen sequenced was PBMCs or T cells enriched from blood (not recorded which). This clonotype was obtained from a man aged 30-40 years who had recovered from COVID-19. This receptor has the CDR3 CASSRRGSYEQYF. In nucleotides, the sequence is TGTGCCAGCAGTCGGAGGGGATCCTACGAGCAGTACTTC.